The source of this T cell receptor (beta chain) is a study of T cell responses to AZD1222 COVID-19 vaccine. General observations from the study: Donors were mostly white British, more females; clonal diversity possibly underestimated. Variant regions that are unmutated are reportedly the target of nearly half of spike-specific TCRs.

The table came from immunoSEQ multiplex PCR; TCRdb's copy has only in-frame clones and leaves some out. The sample yields over 150,000 clones, about 92% seen once. There are 19 residues in the CDR3. Germline V gene sequence: CDR1 LNHNV, CDR2 YYDKDF (reference sequence). V lost 5 bases and J lost 3; bases outside the gene matches: 19. This clone was detected once. Its matching antigen is unknown. The chain carries TRBV15 and TRBJ1-1; the match to TRBD1 covers 9 bases. The sequence was collected from an adult in good health. Sequencing used peripheral blood, obtained on day 0 of AZD1222 vaccination. CDR3 nucleotide sequence: TGTGCCACCAGCCGGGACAGGGATGAGTCGGTAGGTGGGGACACTGAAGCTTTCTTT. It is translated as CATSRDRDESVGGDTEAFF. The entire variable domain, with the rest obtained from reference TRBV15 and TRBJ1-1, is as follows: DAMVIQNPRYQVTQFGKPVTLSCSQTLNHNVMYWYQQKSSQAPKLLFHYYDKDFNNEADTPDNFQSRRPNTSFCFLDIRSPGLGDTAMYLCATSRDRDESVGGDTEAFFGQGTRLTVV.